Listed below are T cell receptor beta chains from one sample, sequenced in a study of naive and memory T cell subsets. From the UMI-ligation and nested PCR reads, TCRdb called clonotypes with MiXCR, one entry per CDR3 protein. Of under 150,000 distinct CDR3 sequences listed, over 15% are singletons. Sequences were obtained from naive CD4+ T cells from blood. These receptors came from a human donor in good health. The CDR3 runs from the conserved cysteine through the conserved F or W.

CDR3 length	V gene	J gene	CDR3 protein
15	TRBV10-3	TRBJ2-3	CASHSGTGYTDTQYF
13	TRBV11-2	TRBJ1-1	CASRLRVNTEAFF
15	TRBV7-8	TRBJ2-2	CASRTTSFYTGELFF
13	TRBV6-1	TRBJ1-2	CASSEMAGLGYTF
17	TRBV2	TRBJ2-2	CASTTRAGNGRTGELFF
10	TRBV29-1	TRBJ1-1	CSGVNTEAFF
14	TRBV20-1	TRBJ2-7	CSALGGVGTYEQYF
14	TRBV20-1	TRBJ2-1	CSARSTSGSHEQFF
15	TRBV20-1	TRBJ2-1	CSAREWSSGTNEQFF
16	TRBV24-1	TRBJ2-4	CATSDNPGQGKNIQYF
15	TRBV3-1	TRBJ2-7	CASSLTTSGSYEQYF
14	TRBV20-1	TRBJ2-3	CSARDGRATDTQYF
11	TRBV6-5	TRBJ1-6	CASSYKGQFHF
15	TRBV2	TRBJ2-1	CASRVAGIAYNEQFF
16	TRBV11-2	TRBJ2-7	CASSLYTGSGAYEQYF
15	TRBV12-3/TRBV12-4	TRBJ1-1	CASSLVMVGATEAFF
16	TRBV7-2	TRBJ2-3	CASSFPSGKAADTQYF
15	TRBV12-3/TRBV12-4	TRBJ2-7	CASTPGGQGNYEQYF
13	TRBV10-3	TRBJ2-7	CAISGSSSYEQYF
12	TRBV15	TRBJ2-7	CATSETDSSQYF
16	TRBV20-1	TRBJ2-3	CSARVSSGSATDTQYF
13	TRBV20-1	TRBJ2-3	CSAKDGITDTQYF
15	TRBV18	TRBJ2-5	CASSPPRRQQETQYF
15	TRBV2	TRBJ2-7	CASSHIAGTPYEQYF
18	TRBV28	TRBJ2-3	CASSPRPGTGAFTDTQYF
14	TRBV28	TRBJ1-2	CASSLPPAGGGYTF
16	TRBV4-3	TRBJ2-5	CASSQSVTGYAETQYF
14	TRBV6-6	TRBJ2-5	CASSLPGRGETQYF
17	TRBV20-1	TRBJ2-7	CSAEPPLGARSSYEQYF
12	TRBV5-4	TRBJ1-2	CASSWEIARYTF
17	TRBV6-6	TRBJ2-5	CASSSPLGREGQETQYF
15	TRBV10-2	TRBJ2-3	CASSPTGASTDTQYF
18	TRBV11-2	TRBJ2-1	CASSPLRGAGGPLNEQFF
16	TRBV12-3/TRBV12-4	TRBJ2-7	CASSSIQWTGSYEQYF
16	TRBV7-2	TRBJ2-1	CASTDQPGLSYNEQFF
14	TRBV2	TRBJ1-3	CASRDRAPQDTIYF
14	TRBV29-1	TRBJ2-2	CSVVVSANTGELFF
15	TRBV12-5	TRBJ2-1	CASGPPGGTYNEQFF
13	TRBV4-1	TRBJ2-1	CASSQVGGGEQFF
15	TRBV2	TRBJ2-1	CASSGEREGKGEQFF
9	TRBV12-5	TRBJ1-1	CASGFEAFF
14	TRBV19	TRBJ2-7	CASIGTGGAYEQYF
14	TRBV29-1	TRBJ2-7	CSVASSPGQGGQYF
14	TRBV20-1	TRBJ1-1	CSANKGQLNTEAFF
16	TRBV6-2/TRBV6-3	TRBJ2-1	CASRPGGTAGYNEQFF